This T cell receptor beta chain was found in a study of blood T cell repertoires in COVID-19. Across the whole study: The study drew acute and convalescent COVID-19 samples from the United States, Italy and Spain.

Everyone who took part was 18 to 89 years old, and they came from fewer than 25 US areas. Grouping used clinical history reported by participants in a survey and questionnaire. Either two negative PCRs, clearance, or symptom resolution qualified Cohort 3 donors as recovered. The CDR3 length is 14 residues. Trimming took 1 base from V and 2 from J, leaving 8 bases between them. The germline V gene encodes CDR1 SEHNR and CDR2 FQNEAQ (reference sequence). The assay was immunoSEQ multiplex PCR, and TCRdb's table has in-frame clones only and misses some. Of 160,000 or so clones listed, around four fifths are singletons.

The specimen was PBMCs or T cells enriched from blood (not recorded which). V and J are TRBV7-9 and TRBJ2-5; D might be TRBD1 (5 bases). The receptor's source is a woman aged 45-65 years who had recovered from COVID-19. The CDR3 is CASSLGGLQETQYF. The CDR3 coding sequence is TGTGCCAGCAGCTTAGGGGGCCTACAAGAGACCCAGTACTTC.